These 2 T cell receptor beta chains were sequenced from one sample in a study of T cells in Graves' hyperthyroidism and ophthalmopathy. RNA transcripts provided the source from which TCR beta CDR3 regions were amplified. The TCR CDR3 was amplified in a first-round RT-PCR using the HTBI primer set. TCRdb re-analysed the multiplex PCR reads in MiXCR, keeping a single row per CDR3 protein. The sample holds roughly 500,000 distinct CDR3 sequences, around 46% seen once. The sample consisted of peripheral blood or thyroid tissue (not recorded which). All receptors derive from an adult woman with Graves' disease, either hyperthyroidism or ophthalmopathy (not recorded which).

This clonotype has a single count. The V and J genes are TRBV28 and TRBJ2-5, with 8 bases aligning to TRBD2. Germline V CDR1 and CDR2: MDHEN, SYDVKM. The CDR3 sequence is 13 residues long. V trimming: 6 bases; J trimming: 5 bases; junction bases outside the gene matches: 5. The CDR3 DNA reads TGTGCCAGCAGCGGAGCGGGAGTTGAGACCCAGTACTTC. It yields the protein CASSGAGVETQYF.

In this sample, this clonotype turned up many times. The rearrangement joins TRBV5-1 to TRBJ1-1; no clear D. V dropped 4 bases and J dropped 2 bases, with 15 bases sitting between them. Germline V gene data show CDR1 as SGHRS and CDR2 as YFSETQ. The CDR3 has 15 amino acids. CDR3 residues: CASSLQVGGNTEAFF. The CDR3 DNA reads TGCGCCAGCAGCCTTCAGGTGGGAGGAAACACTGAAGCTTTCTTT.